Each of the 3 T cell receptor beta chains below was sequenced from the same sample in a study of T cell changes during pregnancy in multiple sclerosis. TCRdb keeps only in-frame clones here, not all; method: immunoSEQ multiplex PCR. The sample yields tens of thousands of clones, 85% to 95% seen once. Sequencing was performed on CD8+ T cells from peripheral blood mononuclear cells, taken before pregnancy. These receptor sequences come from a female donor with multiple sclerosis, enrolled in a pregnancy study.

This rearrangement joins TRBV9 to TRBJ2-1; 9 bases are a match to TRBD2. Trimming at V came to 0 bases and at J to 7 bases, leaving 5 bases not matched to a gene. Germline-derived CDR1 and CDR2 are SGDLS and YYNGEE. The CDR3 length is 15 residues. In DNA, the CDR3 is TGTGCCAGCAGCGTAGGGGGTAGCGGGAGAAATGAGCAGTTCTTC. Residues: CASSVGGSGRNEQFF.

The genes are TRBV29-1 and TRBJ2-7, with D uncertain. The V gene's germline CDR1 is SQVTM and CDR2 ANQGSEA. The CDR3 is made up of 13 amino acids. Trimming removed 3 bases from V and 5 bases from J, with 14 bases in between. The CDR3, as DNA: TGCAGCGTTGACTCTGGAGTTAACCACGAGCAGTACTTC. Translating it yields CSVDSGVNHEQYF.

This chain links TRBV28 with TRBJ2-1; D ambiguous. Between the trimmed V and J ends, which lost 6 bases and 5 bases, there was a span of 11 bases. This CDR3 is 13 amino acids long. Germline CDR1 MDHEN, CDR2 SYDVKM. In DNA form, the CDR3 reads TGTGCCAGCAGCCCTAGTGCCCACAATGAGCAGTTCTTC. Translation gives CASSPSAHNEQFF.